The sequence of this T cell receptor (beta chain) was determined in a study of cytomegalovirus exposure and HLA in healthy donors. Overall study context: In a previous analysis, more than 90 million unique TCR beta sequences were found from 150 million to 200 million T cells. From donors who were HLA-typed, an early data release held 80 million or so unique TCRs.

The ends were cut back, 5 bases at V and 0 bases at J, with 7 bases in the middle. The CDR3 consists of 13 residues. CDR1 and CDR2 (germline): SEHNR, FQNEAQ (reference sequence). The sample holds a few counts of this clone. The PCR was carried out with 60 Vbeta primers and 13 Jbeta primers. Profiling relied on immunoSEQ multiplex PCR, and the TCRdb table lists in-frame clones only, not all of them. This table holds about 120,000 clones, 60% to 85% found once. This receptor was taken from a female donor in good health and CMV-seronegative. This sequence joins TRBV7-9 and TRBJ1-1; no clear D gene. Sample: PBMCs. In DNA form, the CDR3 reads TGTGCCAGCAGCCGAGGGATGAACACTGAAGCTTTCTTT. It is translated as CASSRGMNTEAFF.